This record looks at one T cell receptor (beta chain) sequence and its context. This entry comes from a study of identical twins. This CDR3 comprises 15 residues. Trimming cost V 6 bases and J 1 base, with 15 bases left between them. TCRdb re-called the 5' RACE reads with MiXCR, one entry per CDR3 protein. Among 200,000 or so distinct CDR3 sequences, roughly 15% were seen once, and the ten largest hold 40% to 45%. These data are also associated with another study on T cells expressing NK-cell markers.

The sequencing sample was made of CD8+ T cells sorted from blood. The source of this sequence is a woman younger than 35 in good health. The chain joins TRBV12-3 or TRBV12-4 to TRBJ2-5, with D unresolved. This CDR3 reads CASSPPWAPQETQYF. CDR3 coding DNA: TGTGCCAGCAGCCCACCGTGGGCCCCCCAAGAGACCCAGTACTTC.